One sample yielded the 26 T cell receptor beta chains listed below, sequenced in a study of cytomegalovirus exposure and HLA in healthy donors. The PCR had 60 Vbeta and 13 Jbeta primers. Measured with immunoSEQ multiplex PCR; TCRdb has only the in-frame clones, and not every one. The sample has 52,000 or so clones, about four fifths seen once. Sequenced: PBMCs. The receptors were sampled from a female donor in good health and CMV-seronegative.

The V gene is TRBV7-8, the J gene TRBJ1-5; TRBD1 matches 8 bases. This CDR3 contains 14 residues. The ends lost 3 bases at V and 6 bases at J; junction bases unmatched: 4. From germline, CDR1 is SGHVS and CDR2 FQNEAQ. The CDR3 DNA follows: TGTGCCAGCAGCTTTCAGGACAGGGTTCAGCCCCAGCATTTT. Protein sequence: CASSFQDRVQPQHF.

V gene TRBV5-1 combines with J gene TRBJ2-5, with 7 bases fitting TRBD2. V trimming: 0 bases; J trimming: 4 bases; junction bases outside the gene matches: 9. The CDR3 extends over 16 amino acids. Germline CDR1 SGHRS, CDR2 YFSETQ. The CDR3 sequence is CASSLDFTSEGETQYF. CDR3 coding DNA: TGCGCCAGCAGCTTGGATTTTACTAGCGAGGGAGAGACCCAGTACTTC.

The chain employs TRBV6-1 and TRBJ1-2; 9 positions agree with TRBD1. The CDR3 runs to 14 residues. V gave up 8 bases and J gave up 6 bases; unmatched junction bases: 10. CDR1 is MNHNS and CDR2 is SASEGT in the germline V gene. The CDR3 sequence: CASFGDRETHGYTF. For the CDR3, the DNA is TGTGCCAGCTTCGGGGACAGGGAGACTCATGGCTACACCTTC.

The chain employs TRBV5-1 and TRBJ2-5, with D unresolved. Trimming removed 0 bases at V and 5 bases at J, with 8 bases between. The germline gives CDR1 SGHRS, CDR2 YFSETQ. The CDR3 sequence is 13 residues long. The CDR3 DNA sequence: TGCGCCAGCAGCTTGGAATTTCGTGAGACCCAGTACTTC. Translating it yields CASSLEFRETQYF.

V and J are TRBV2 and TRBJ2-6, with 9 bases lining up with TRBD1. This CDR3 has 19 residues. The V segment lost 6 bases and the J segment 0 bases; nucleotides outside the gene matches: 12. CDR1 is SNHLY and CDR2 is FYNNEI in the germline V gene. The CDR3 bases are TGTGCCAGCAGGATAGGGACAGGGATACCCAGCTCTGGGGCCAACGTCCTGACTTTC. As protein: CASRIGTGIPSSGANVLTF.

This clone was observed a few times. The gene calls are TRBV5-4 and TRBJ1-2, with 7 bases identical to TRBD1. The CDR3 is 16 amino acids. Germline CDR1 SGHNT, CDR2 YYREEE (reference sequence). After removal of 6 bases from V and 4 bases from J, the junction contained 15 bases not matched to a gene. CDR3 DNA: TGTGCCAGCACTGATTTACCGGGACAGACAGTCTATGGCTACACCTTC. It yields the protein CASTDLPGQTVYGYTF. The entire variable domain, with the rest obtained from reference TRBV5-4 and TRBJ1-2, is as follows: ETGVTQSPTHLIKTRGQQVTLRCSSQSGHNTVSWYQQALGQGPQFIFQYYREEENGRGNFPPRFSGLQFPNYSSELNVNALELDDSALYLCASTDLPGQTVYGYTFGSGTRLTVV.

This chain connects TRBV6-5 to TRBJ2-2; a weak D match, TRBD1 (6 bases). Germline assignment: CDR1 MNHEY and CDR2 SVGAGI. Trimming took off 4 bases at V and 2 bases at J, with 14 bases between the two ends. The CDR3 sequence is 16 residues long. CDR3 protein: CASSWSTGPNTGELFF. CDR3 sequence (DNA): TGTGCCAGCAGTTGGTCCACAGGGCCTAACACCGGGGAGCTGTTTTTT.

The chain links TRBV19 to TRBJ1-3; D gene unclear. CDR1 and CDR2 from the germline V gene are LNHDA and SQIVND (reference sequence). Trimming removed 6 bases at V and 1 base at J, with 4 bases between. CDR3 size: 12 residues. The CDR3 loop reads CASRSSGNTIYF. The CDR3, as DNA: TGTGCCAGTAGATCGTCTGGAAACACCATATATTTT.

This chain uses TRBV7-2 with TRBJ2-3; possibly TRBD2 for D (5 bases). V was clipped by 5 bases and J by 8 bases, with 26 bases between them. CDR1 SGHTA and CDR2 FQGNSA come from the germline V gene. CDR3 size: 17 residues. The CDR3 is CASSPGASSGRWGTQYF. The CDR3 DNA follows: TGTGCCAGCAGCCCAGGCGCCTCTAGTGGGAGATGGGGTACGCAGTATTTT.

The rearrangement uses TRBV5-1 and TRBJ1-1; D possibly matches TRBD1 or TRBD2 (5 bases each). The DNA end is a closer match to TRBJ2-2, so the J assignment may be wrong. This CDR3 is built from 15 residues. Germline V gene sequence: CDR1 SGHRS, CDR2 YFSETQ. The CDR3 sequence is CASSLDPLRGGELFF. The CDR3 region has the DNA TGCGCCAGCAGCTTGGACCCGTTGAGGGGCGGGGAGCTGTTTTTT.

This clone was detected a few times. The chain combines TRBV19 with TRBJ2-3, with 7 positions matching TRBD1. CDR3 length: 15 residues. The V segment lost 4 bases and the J segment 2 bases; nucleotides outside the gene matches: 6. Germline lookup yields CDR1 LNHDA and CDR2 SQIVND (reference sequence). CDR3: CASSTRDRNTDTQYF. CDR3 DNA sequence: TGTGCCAGTAGTACTCGGGACAGAAACACAGATACGCAGTATTTT.

The rearrangement uses TRBV18 and TRBJ2-1, with 7 bases lining up with TRBD1. The CDR3 sequence is 16 residues long. After removal of 6 bases from V and 9 bases from J, the junction contained 17 bases not matched to a gene. Germline CDR1 reads KGHSH; CDR2 reads LQKENI. The CDR3: CASSALTGFTESEQFF. The DNA for the CDR3 is TGTGCCAGCTCGGCACTGACAGGGTTCACCGAGTCTGAGCAGTTCTTC.

Only a few counts were recorded for this clone. V and J are TRBV4-1 and TRBJ1-1, with D uncertain. This CDR3 has 14 amino acids. The ends were cut back, 6 bases at V and 1 base at J, with 12 bases in the middle. The germline V gene encodes CDR1 MGHRA and CDR2 YSYEKL. DNA of the CDR3: TGCGCCAGCAGACCATCAACGGGGAACACTGAAGCTTTCTTT. The encoded protein is CASRPSTGNTEAFF.

The V gene is TRBV30, the J gene TRBJ2-1, with 12 bases aligning to TRBD1. The CDR3 runs 15 residues. V lost 3 bases to trimming and J lost 9 bases; unmatched junction nucleotides: 9. The V gene's germline CDR1 is GTSNPN and CDR2 SVGIG (reference sequence). The CDR3: CAWRKGTGGLGEQFF. The DNA of the CDR3 is TGTGCCTGGAGGAAAGGGACAGGGGGCCTCGGTGAGCAGTTCTTC.

V and J are TRBV6-5 and TRBJ2-3, with 15 bases aligning to TRBD2. CDR3 length equals 16 residues. CDR1 is MNHEY and CDR2 is SVGAGI in the germline V gene. J lost 4 bases, V lost 4 bases, and 3 bases had no gene match. The CDR3 DNA reads as TGTGCCAGCAGTTGGACTAGCGGGGGGGTAGCAGATACGCAGTATTTT. Translation gives CASSWTSGGVADTQYF.

J is TRBJ2-1 and V is TRBV5-5; tentative D call: TRBD1 (5 bases). The germline V gene encodes CDR1 SGHKS and CDR2 YYEKEE (reference sequence). The CDR3 is 15 residues long. Trimming cost V 4 bases and J 9 bases, with 20 bases left between them. The CDR3 DNA reads as TGTGCCAGCAGCCTGACCCACCGGTTGGGGCCTGAGCAGTTCTTC. It yields the protein CASSLTHRLGPEQFF.

In nucleotides, the CDR3 is TGTGCCAGTATACCGCGGACGGACAGCCCCTACAATGAGCAGTTCTTC. Its protein is CASIPRTDSPYNEQFF. The V and J genes are TRBV19 and TRBJ2-1; D is possibly TRBD1 (6 bases). This CDR3 is 16 amino acids long. The V gene's germline CDR1 is LNHDA and CDR2 SQIVND (reference sequence). Between the trimmed V and J ends, which lost 7 bases and 2 bases, there was a span of 18 bases.

The rearrangement uses TRBV7-9 and TRBJ1-1; 9 bases agree with TRBD1. There are 17 residues in the CDR3. The J segment lost 0 bases and the V segment lost 0 bases, leaving 5 bases of the junction unmatched. Germline V gives CDR1 SEHNR, CDR2 FQNEAQ (reference sequence). CDR3 sequence reads: CASSLARGTGLNTEAFF. In nucleotides, the CDR3 is TGTGCCAGCAGCTTAGCGCGGGGGACAGGGCTGAACACTGAAGCTTTCTTT.

The chain uses TRBV12-5 and TRBJ1-3, with 9 bases fitting TRBD1. V was clipped by 6 bases and J by 4 bases; unmatched bases: 7. CDR1 is LGHNT, CDR2 FRNRAP, per germline. This CDR3 contains 15 residues. The CDR3 bases are TGTGCTAGTGGCCAGGGACAGGGTACCGGAAACACCATATATTTT. Protein sequence: CASGQGQGTGNTIYF.

The chain links TRBV6-5 to TRBJ1-2, with D unresolved. CDR3 length: 13 residues. V lost 3 bases and J lost 8, with 13 bases in between. Germline V CDR1 and CDR2: MNHEY, SVGAGI. CDR3 residues: CASSYLRGRGYTF. CDR3 nucleotide sequence: TGTGCCAGCAGTTATCTTCGAGGGCGCGGCTACACCTTC.

The CDR3 DNA sequence: TGTGCCTGGAGGCAGACAACTGAAGCTTTCTTT. It specifies CAWRQTTEAFF. The chain recombines TRBV30 with TRBJ1-1; D remains ambiguous. Germline CDR1 and CDR2: GTSNPN and SVGIG (reference sequence). With 3 bases removed from V and 5 bases from J, the gap between germline ends came to 7 bases. This CDR3 spans 11 amino acids.

This chain connects TRBV11-2 to TRBJ1-6; TRBD1 matches 7 bases. The CDR3 is 14 amino acids. V dropped 4 bases and J dropped 7; count of bases not matched to a gene: 4. Germline V gene lookup returns CDR1 SGHAT and CDR2 FQNNGV. CDR3 DNA: TGTGCCAGCAGCTCCGGACAGGCCAATTCACCCCTCCACTTT. This codes for CASSSGQANSPLHF.

This chain uses TRBV4-2 with TRBJ1-4; 9 bases agree with TRBD1. V dropped 1 base and J dropped 4; count of bases not matched to a gene: 1. Germline-derived CDR1 and CDR2 are LGHNA and YNFKEQ. The CDR3 totals 15 residues. The CDR3 DNA sequence: TGTGCCAGCAGCCAAGGGGGACAGGGTAATGAAAAACTGTTTTTT. Encoded protein: CASSQGGQGNEKLFF.

Note on this clone: The germline gene is not matched at one end of the junction; a read error may be the cause. The gene calls are TRBV2 and TRBJ1-1, with D maybe TRBD1 (5 bases). CDR1 and CDR2 from the germline V gene are SNHLY and FYNNEI. This CDR3 region has 13 residues. The CDR3 sequence is CASSEWRGTGAFF. The DNA for the CDR3 is TGTGCCAGCAGTGAATGGAGAGGGACTGGAGCTTTCTTT.

J is TRBJ1-1 and V is TRBV19, with 7 nucleotides matching TRBD1. The V and J ends lost 2 bases and 1 base, in that order; junction bases with no gene match: 4. The CDR3 covers 15 residues. Germline CDR1 LNHDA, CDR2 SQIVND (reference sequence). The CDR3 loop is CASSIMGQPNTEAFF. As DNA, the CDR3 is TGTGCCAGTAGTATAATGGGACAGCCGAACACTGAAGCTTTCTTT.

This clone turned up a few times. The chain recombines TRBV19 with TRBJ2-5; the match to TRBD1 covers 8 bases. J gave up 5 bases and V 3 bases, and 5 bases lay outside the gene matches. CDR1 is LNHDA and CDR2 is SQIVND in the germline V gene (reference sequence). The CDR3 loop spans 14 amino acids. The CDR3 here is CASSIQGAWETQYF. In nucleotides, the CDR3 is TGTGCCAGTAGTATTCAGGGGGCTTGGGAGACCCAGTACTTC.